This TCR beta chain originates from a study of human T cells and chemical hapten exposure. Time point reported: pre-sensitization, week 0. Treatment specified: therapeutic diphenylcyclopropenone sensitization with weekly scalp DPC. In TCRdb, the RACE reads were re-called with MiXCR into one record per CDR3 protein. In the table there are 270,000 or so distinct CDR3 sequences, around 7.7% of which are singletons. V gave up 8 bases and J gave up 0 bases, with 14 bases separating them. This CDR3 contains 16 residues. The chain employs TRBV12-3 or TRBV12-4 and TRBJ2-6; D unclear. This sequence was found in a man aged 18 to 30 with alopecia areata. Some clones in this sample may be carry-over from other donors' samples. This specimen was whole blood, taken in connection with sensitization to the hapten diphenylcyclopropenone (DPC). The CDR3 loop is CASAGDLGSGANVLTF. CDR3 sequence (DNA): TGTGCCAGCGCAGGTGACCTAGGCTCTGGGGCCAACGTCCTGACTTTC.